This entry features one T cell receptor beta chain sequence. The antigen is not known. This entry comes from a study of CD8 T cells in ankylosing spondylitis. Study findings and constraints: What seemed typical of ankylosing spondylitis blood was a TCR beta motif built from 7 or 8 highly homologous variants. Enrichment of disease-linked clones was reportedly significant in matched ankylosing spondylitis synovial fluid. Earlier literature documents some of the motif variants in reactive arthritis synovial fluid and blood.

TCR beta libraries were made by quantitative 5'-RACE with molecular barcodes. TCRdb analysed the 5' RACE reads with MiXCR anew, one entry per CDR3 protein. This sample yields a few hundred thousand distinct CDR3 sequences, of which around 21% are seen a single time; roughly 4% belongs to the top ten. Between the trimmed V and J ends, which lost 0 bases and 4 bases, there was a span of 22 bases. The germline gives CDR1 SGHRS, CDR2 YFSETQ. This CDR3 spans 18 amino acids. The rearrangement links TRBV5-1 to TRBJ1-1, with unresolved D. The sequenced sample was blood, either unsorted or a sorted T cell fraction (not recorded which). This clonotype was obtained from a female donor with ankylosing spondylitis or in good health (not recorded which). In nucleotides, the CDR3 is TGCGCCAGCAGCTTGGCCCTATTGAGCACCGGCGTGGGCACTGAAGCTTTCTTT. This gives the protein CASSLALLSTGVGTEAFF.